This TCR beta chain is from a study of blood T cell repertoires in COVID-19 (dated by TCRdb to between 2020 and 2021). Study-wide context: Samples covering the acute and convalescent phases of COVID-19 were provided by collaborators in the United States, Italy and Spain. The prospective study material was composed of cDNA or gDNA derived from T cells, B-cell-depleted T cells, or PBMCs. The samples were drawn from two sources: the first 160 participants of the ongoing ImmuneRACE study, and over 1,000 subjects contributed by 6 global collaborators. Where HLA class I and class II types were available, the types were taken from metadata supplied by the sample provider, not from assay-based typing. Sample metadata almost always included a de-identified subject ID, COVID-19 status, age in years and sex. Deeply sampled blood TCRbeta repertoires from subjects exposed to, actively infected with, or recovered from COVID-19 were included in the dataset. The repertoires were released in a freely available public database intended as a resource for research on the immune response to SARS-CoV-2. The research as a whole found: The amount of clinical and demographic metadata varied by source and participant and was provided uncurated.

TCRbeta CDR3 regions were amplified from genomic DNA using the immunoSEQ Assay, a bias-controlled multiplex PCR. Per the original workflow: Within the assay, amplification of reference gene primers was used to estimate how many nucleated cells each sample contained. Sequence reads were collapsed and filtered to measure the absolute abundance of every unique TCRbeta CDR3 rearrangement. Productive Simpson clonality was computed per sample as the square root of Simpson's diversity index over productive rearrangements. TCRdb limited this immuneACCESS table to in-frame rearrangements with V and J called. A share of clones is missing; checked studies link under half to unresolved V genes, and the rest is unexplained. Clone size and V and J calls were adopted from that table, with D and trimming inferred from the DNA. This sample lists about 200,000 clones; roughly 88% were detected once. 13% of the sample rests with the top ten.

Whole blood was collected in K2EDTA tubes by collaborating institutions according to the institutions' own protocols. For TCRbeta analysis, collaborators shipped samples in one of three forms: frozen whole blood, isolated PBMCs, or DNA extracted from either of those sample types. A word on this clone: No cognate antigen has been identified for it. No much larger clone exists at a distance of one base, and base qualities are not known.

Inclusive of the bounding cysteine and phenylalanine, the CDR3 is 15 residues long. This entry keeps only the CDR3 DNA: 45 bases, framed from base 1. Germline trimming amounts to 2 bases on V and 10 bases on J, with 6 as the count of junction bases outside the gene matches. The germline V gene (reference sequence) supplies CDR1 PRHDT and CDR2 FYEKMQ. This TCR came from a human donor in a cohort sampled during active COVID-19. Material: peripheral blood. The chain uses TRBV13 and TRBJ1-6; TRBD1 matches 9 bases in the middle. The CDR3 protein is CASSLRTGVRSPLHF. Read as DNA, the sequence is TGTGCCAGCAGCTTACGGACAGGGGTTAGATCACCCCTCCACTTT.